These 31 T cell receptor beta chains originate from one sample sequenced in a study of response to subunit inactivated influenza vaccine (dated by TCRdb to about 2018). Library construction relied on RT-PCR. The instrument was an Illumina HiSeq 2500. TCRdb reprocessed the public reads (quality trimming at Q25 with fastp, clone calling with MiXCR) and kept in-frame beta chains. Identical CDR3 proteins give one entry, which carries the most common genes and DNA. The sample records 560,000 or so distinct CDR3 sequences, around 8% of which are singletons. Roughly 13% of the sample rests with the top ten. This sample comprised PBMCs from blood, obtained 23 months after vaccination. The receptors shown here come from a man between 50 and 75 years old who received an inactivated influenza vaccine. Donor details come from another sample of the same person, matched by shared clones.

This clonotype has only a few counts. The chain uses TRBV5-1 and TRBJ2-3; TRBD1 aligns across 11 bases. Trimming cost V 4 bases and J 4 bases; bases outside gene matches: 5. Per germline, CDR1 SGHRS and CDR2 YFSETQ. CDR3 length: 15 residues. In nucleotides, the CDR3 is TGCGCCAGCAGCCGCGGACAGGGGGCATCAGATACGCAGTATTTT. This sequence encodes CASSRGQGASDTQYF.

In this sample, this clonotype turned up many times. The V and J genes are TRBV29-1 and TRBJ2-7; 9 bases fit TRBD2. The CDR3 is 13 residues long. V trimming: 4 bases; J trimming: 3 bases; junction bases outside the gene matches: 4. Germline values: CDR1 SQVTM, CDR2 ANQGSEA. CDR3 region: CSVGVSGSYEQYF. The DNA for the CDR3 is TGCAGCGTTGGAGTTAGCGGGAGCTACGAGCAGTACTTC.

This sequence joins TRBV18 and TRBJ2-3; D ambiguous. The V end was cut by 1 base, the J end by 2 bases, with 13 bases between. The CDR3 length is 16 residues. CDR1 KGHSH and CDR2 LQKENI come from the germline V gene. The CDR3 region is CASSPLPEPPTDTQYF. The CDR3 DNA reads TGTGCCAGCTCACCACTGCCCGAACCACCCACAGATACGCAGTATTTT.

The chain joins TRBV11-2 to TRBJ2-7; no clear D gene. V dropped 1 base and J dropped 6 bases, with 13 bases sitting between them. Germline CDR1 SGHAT, CDR2 FQNNGV. CDR3 length: 14 amino acids. The CDR3 sequence: CASSLGRPLTEQYF. The CDR3 DNA sequence: TGTGCCAGCAGCTTAGGCAGGCCCCTAACCGAGCAGTACTTC.

There are many counts of this clonotype. This rearrangement joins TRBV7-2 to TRBJ2-5; TRBD2 matches 9 bases. Germline V gene data show CDR1 as SGHTA and CDR2 as FQGNSA. The CDR3 spans 15 residues. With V trimmed by 1 base and J by 5 bases, 5 bases remained unmatched. This chain's CDR3 is CASSLDAGGQETQYF. CDR3 nucleotide sequence: TGTGCCAGCAGCTTAGATGCGGGGGGGCAGGAGACCCAGTACTTC.

This clonotype was detected many times. The V and J genes are TRBV5-1 and TRBJ2-3, with D perhaps TRBD1 (6 bases). V lost 4 bases, J lost 6 bases, and 12 bases lay in between. Germline CDR1 SGHRS, CDR2 YFSETQ. The CDR3 runs to 13 residues. In DNA, the CDR3 is TGCGCCAGCAGCCCGGACGGACAGGATACGCAGTATTTT. Protein: CASSPDGQDTQYF.

At least ten counts were recorded for this clonotype. The chain employs TRBV9 and TRBJ1-3; a weak D match, TRBD1 (5 bases). CDR1 and CDR2 (germline): SGDLS, YYNGEE. The CDR3 consists of 16 residues. V was clipped by 0 bases and J by 3 bases, with 13 bases between them. CDR3 amino acids: CASSVAMGVGGNTIYF. The CDR3 nucleotides read TGTGCCAGCAGCGTAGCGATGGGGGTCGGTGGAAACACCATATATTTT.

The chain joins TRBV2 to TRBJ1-5, with a weak D call TRBD1 (6 bases). The CDR3 contains 14 residues. V was trimmed by 6 bases and J by 5 bases, leaving 14 bases between them. Looked up from germline, CDR1 is SNHLY and CDR2 is FYNNEI. CDR3 in DNA: TGTGCCAGCAGCCGGACAGAGGGGGATCAGCCCCAGCATTTT. Amino acids: CASSRTEGDQPQHF.

This clonotype was counted only a few times. J is TRBJ2-3 and V is TRBV12-3 or TRBV12-4; D unclear. Trimming stripped 1 base from V and 1 base from J, with 12 bases between. This CDR3 region has 16 residues. This chain's CDR3 is CASSLGYQLGTDTQYF. In nucleotides, the CDR3 is TGTGCCAGCAGTTTAGGCTACCAACTGGGCACAGATACGCAGTATTTT.

This clonotype showed up just a few times. The chain is built from TRBV5-6 and TRBJ2-4; D is uncertain. The CDR3 totals 14 residues. Germline CDR1 reads SGHDT; CDR2 reads YYEEEE. Trimming cost V 4 bases and J 8 bases, with 16 bases left between them. This CDR3 reads CASSTPTMIDIQYF. CDR3 DNA: TGTGCCAGCAGCACCCCGACCATGATCGACATTCAGTACTTC.

Many counts were recorded for this clonotype. The chain has TRBV12-3 or TRBV12-4 and TRBJ1-2, with unresolved D. With 8 bases removed from V and 8 bases from J, the gap between germline ends came to 12 bases. The CDR3 is 11 residues long. CDR3 coding DNA: TGTGCCAGCGGTCCTTTTCCCGGCTACACCTTC. Translation: CASGPFPGYTF.

The V and J genes are TRBV20-1 and TRBJ2-7; TRBD1 agrees at 7 bases. CDR3 length: 12 residues. V lost 6 bases to trimming and J lost 6 bases; unmatched junction nucleotides: 8. CDR1 and CDR2 (germline): DFQATT, SNEGSKA (reference sequence). The CDR3 sequence: CSADIQGPEQYF. Here the CDR3 DNA reads TGCAGTGCGGATATACAGGGGCCCGAGCAGTACTTC.

This clonotype has just a few counts. The chain combines TRBV20-1 with TRBJ2-7; D possibly corresponds to TRBD2 (6 bases). CDR3 length: 12 amino acids. Per the germline V gene, CDR1 is DFQATT and CDR2 is SNEGSKA (reference sequence). The V end was cut by 3 bases, the J end by 7 bases, with 13 bases between. CDR3 sequence: CSARGLSGEQYF. Here the CDR3 DNA reads TGCAGTGCTAGGGGACTTTCCGGTGAGCAGTACTTC.

This sequence joins TRBV15 and TRBJ1-5; D is unclear. The DNA matches TRBJ2-3 better at its end, which makes the J call doubtful. The CDR3 runs to 12 residues. Germline V lookup: CDR1 LNHNV, CDR2 YYDKDF (reference sequence). This CDR3 reads CATSRGGQPQYF. The CDR3, as DNA: TGTGCCACCAGCAGAGGAGGTCAGCCCCAGTATTTT.

The chain couples TRBV5-8 to TRBJ2-1; no clear D gene. This CDR3 region has 16 residues. Trimming removed 7 bases at V and 0 bases at J, with 17 bases between. CDR1 and CDR2 from the germline V gene are SGHTS and YDEGEE. The CDR3 DNA follows: TGTGCCAGCGGCGAGATCCGGCTCCGCTCCTACAATGAGCAGTTCTTC. This sequence encodes CASGEIRLRSYNEQFF.

Only a few counts were recorded for this clonotype. The chain is built from TRBV10-3 and TRBJ2-3; the match to TRBD1 covers 9 bases. This CDR3 has 14 amino acids. After removal of 6 bases from V and 5 bases from J, the junction contained 6 bases not matched to a gene. CDR1 is ENHRY, CDR2 SYGVKD, per germline. CDR3 protein: CAISTGQGLDTQYF. CDR3 bases: TGTGCCATCAGCACGGGACAGGGATTAGATACGCAGTATTTT.

There are many counts of this clonotype. CDR3 bases: TGTGCCAGCAGCGTGCTTTGGGGCGAGCAGTTCTTC. Translation: CASSVLWGEQFF. The J gene is TRBJ2-1, the V gene TRBV9, with a possible D match to TRBD1 (5 bases). The CDR3 extends over 12 amino acids. Germline CDR1 SGDLS, CDR2 YYNGEE. V dropped 2 bases and J dropped 10 bases, with 10 bases sitting between them. Together with reference TRBV9 and TRBJ2-1, the CDR3 gives the full variable domain: DSGVTQTPKHLITATGQRVTLRCSPRSGDLSVYWYQQSLDQGLQFLIQYYNGEERAKGNILERFSAQQFPDLHSELNLSSLELGDSALYFCASSVLWGEQFFGPGTRLTVL.

This clonotype was counted a few times. The V and J genes are TRBV5-1 and TRBJ2-1, with 7 bases that match TRBD1. The germline V gene encodes CDR1 SGHRS and CDR2 YFSETQ. The CDR3 totals 16 residues. Losses at the gene ends were 0 bases for V and 9 bases for J; bases not matched to a gene: 12. CDR3 region: CASSLAEGGAGREQFF. The CDR3 DNA reads TGCGCCAGCAGCTTGGCCGAAGGGGGCGCAGGCCGTGAGCAGTTCTTC.

The chain carries TRBV5-1 and TRBJ2-7, with D possibly TRBD2 on 5 matching bases. Germline V gene sequence: CDR1 SGHRS, CDR2 YFSETQ. The germline V and J ends were trimmed by 1 base and 5 bases, with 16 bases remaining between them. This CDR3 region has 15 residues. The CDR3 here is CASSLLAGYADEQYF. In nucleotides, the CDR3 is TGCGCCAGCAGCTTGCTCGCGGGTTATGCGGACGAGCAGTACTTC.

The table lists this clonotype with many counts. The J gene is TRBJ1-4, the V gene TRBV5-1; tentative D call: TRBD1 (6 bases). The length of the CDR3 is 14 residues. Germline V gene data show CDR1 as SGHRS and CDR2 as YFSETQ. The germline V and J ends were trimmed by 7 bases and 0 bases, with 10 bases remaining between them. CDR3 DNA sequence: TGCGCCAGCCAACAGGGCACAACTAATGAAAAACTGTTTTTT. Its translation is CASQQGTTNEKLFF. Looking up the rest from reference TRBV5-1 and TRBJ1-4 gives the full variable domain: KAGVTQTPRYLIKTRGQQVTLSCSPISGHRSVSWYQQTPGQGLQFLFEYFSETQRNKGNFPGRFSGRQFSNSRSEMNVSTLELGDSALYLCASQQGTTNEKLFFGSGTQLSVL.

The rearrangement joins TRBV20-1 to TRBJ2-1; D might be TRBD2 (5 bases). Germline CDR1 DFQATT, CDR2 SNEGSKA (reference sequence). The V and J ends lost 8 bases and 8 bases respectively, with 19 bases between them. The CDR3 runs to 13 residues. CDR3 amino acids: CSTVRLLVDEQFF. The CDR3 DNA reads TGCAGTACCGTTCGACTACTTGTGGATGAGCAGTTCTTC.

At least ten counts were recorded for this clonotype. This chain's CDR3 is CASSQGLARYNEQFF. The CDR3 nucleotides read TGTGCCAGCAGTCAGGGACTAGCGAGATACAATGAGCAGTTCTTC. The rearrangement uses TRBV6-1 and TRBJ2-1, with TRBD2 matching over 10 bases. CDR3 length: 15 amino acids. The J segment lost 4 bases and the V segment lost 5 bases, leaving 5 bases of the junction unmatched. Germline V gene lookup returns CDR1 MNHNS and CDR2 SASEGT.

In this sample, this clonotype turned up a few times. CDR3 in amino acids: CSAPSAEVPGQPQHF. The CDR3 coding sequence is TGCAGTGCCCCCTCAGCGGAGGTGCCGGGGCAGCCCCAGCATTTT. The rearrangement links TRBV20-1 to TRBJ1-5; D gene uncertain. The CDR3 length is 15 residues. The V gene's germline CDR1 is DFQATT and CDR2 SNEGSKA (reference sequence). V was clipped by 6 bases and J by 7 bases, with 22 bases between them.

The rearrangement joins TRBV7-2 to TRBJ2-2, with 9 bases fitting TRBD1. Germline CDR1 SGHTA, CDR2 FQGNSA. The CDR3 has 15 amino acids. The V gene end was trimmed by 4 bases and the J gene end by 8 bases; junction bases not matched to a gene: 8. This CDR3 is CASSSEQGAWGELFF. Written as DNA, the CDR3 is TGTGCCAGCAGCTCAGAACAGGGGGCGTGGGGGGAGCTGTTTTTT.

This rearrangement joins TRBV12-3 or TRBV12-4 to TRBJ2-1; 15 nucleotides align to TRBD2. This CDR3 has 16 amino acids. The trim removed 1 base at V and 9 bases at J, leaving 4 bases unmatched. CDR3 in amino acids: CASSLDGTSGGLEQFF. CDR3 nucleotide sequence: TGTGCCAGCAGTTTAGATGGGACTAGCGGGGGGCTTGAGCAGTTCTTC.

This clonotype was recorded a few times. The V call is TRBV20-1, the J call TRBJ2-1, with D tentatively TRBD2 (6 bases). The V end lost 6 bases, the J end lost 3 bases, and 15 bases lay between the germline ends. The CDR3 length is 14 residues. Germline V gene data show CDR1 as DFQATT and CDR2 as SNEGSKA (reference sequence). Here the CDR3 reads CSARRGGGYNEQFF. The DNA for the CDR3 is TGCAGTGCGCGGCGGGGCGGCGGCTACAATGAGCAGTTCTTC.

This clonotype has ten or more counts. The chain uses TRBV11-2 and TRBJ2-3, with 7 positions matching TRBD1. The V and J ends lost 5 bases and 8 bases, in that order; junction bases with no gene match: 7. Per the germline V gene, CDR1 is SGHAT and CDR2 is FQNNGV. The CDR3 runs to 13 residues. CDR3 sequence reads: CASSPTGVRTQYF. CDR3 coding DNA: TGTGCCAGCAGCCCCACAGGGGTTCGTACGCAGTATTTT.

This clonotype was recorded many times. The chain carries TRBV28 and TRBJ2-7, with TRBD2 identical over 13 bases. The germline CDR1 and CDR2 sequences are MDHEN and SYDVKM. The CDR3 runs 16 residues. The V and J ends lost 5 bases and 5 bases, in that order; junction bases with no gene match: 9. The CDR3 DNA is TGTGCCAGCAGTCCGTACGGACTAGCGGGAGTCCACGAGCAGTACTTC. It specifies CASSPYGLAGVHEQYF.

The rearrangement uses TRBV4-2 and TRBJ2-5; 7 positions match TRBD1. This CDR3 is 17 amino acids long. J gave up 0 bases and V 1 base, and 8 bases lay outside the gene matches. Germline CDR1 LGHNA, CDR2 YNFKEQ. The CDR3 nucleotides are TGTGCCAGCAGCCAAGGATTCTCGACAGGGAACCAAGAGACCCAGTACTTC. Its protein product is CASSQGFSTGNQETQYF.

This clonotype has a count of ten or more. The chain employs TRBV20-1 and TRBJ2-7; no clear D gene. Germline values: CDR1 DFQATT, CDR2 SNEGSKA (reference sequence). This CDR3 region has 13 residues. The V end was cut by 3 bases, the J end by 5 bases, with 14 bases between. CDR3 DNA sequence: TGCAGTGCTAGCGACTCCGGATTACACGAGCAGTACTTC. Protein product: CSASDSGLHEQYF.

This clonotype has a handful of counts. The chain is built from TRBV30 and TRBJ1-1, with D unclear. This CDR3 has 12 amino acids. The V end lost 2 bases, the J end lost 6 bases, and 10 bases lay between the germline ends. Germline loops: CDR1 GTSNPN, CDR2 SVGIG (reference sequence). The CDR3 loop reads CAWSLARSEAFF. The CDR3 DNA follows: TGTGCCTGGAGTCTCGCGAGGTCTGAAGCTTTCTTT.